Following are 15 T cell receptor beta chains from one sample sequenced in a study of Graves' ophthalmopathy and Graves' hyperthyroidism. RNA transcripts were the source from which TCR beta CDR3 regions were amplified. In the first round, RT-PCR was carried out with HTBI primers, and a multiplex PCR formed the second round. TCRdb redid the calling of the multiplex PCR reads with MiXCR, one entry per CDR3 protein. The sample includes some 750,000 distinct CDR3 sequences, around 40% seen only once; the top ten take approximately 46%. Sequencing was carried out using peripheral blood. These receptors came from an adult man with Graves' ophthalmopathy.

This clonotype has ten or more counts. This sequence joins TRBV24-1 and TRBJ1-3, with D hard to call. The length of the CDR3 is 15 residues. Germline V CDR1 and CDR2: KGHDR, SFDVKD. The V end lost 7 bases, the J end lost 0 bases, and 12 bases lay between the germline ends. The CDR3 sequence is CATSENSDSGNTIYF. The CDR3 bases are TGTGCCACCAGCGAGAACTCCGACTCTGGAAACACCATATATTTT.

A remark on this clonotype: This clone may be a read error of a much larger clone one base away. The chain combines TRBV20-1 with TRBJ2-5; D call uncertain. Trimming pared 6 bases from V and 3 bases from J, leaving 11 bases between. This CDR3 has 12 residues. CDR1 is DFQATT and CDR2 is SNEGSKA in the germline V gene (reference sequence). CDR3 coding DNA: TGCAGTGCAATCGGACGAGAAGAGACCCAGTACTTC. It yields the protein CSAIGREETQYF.

In this sample, this clonotype turned up many times. The chain carries TRBV19 and TRBJ1-6; no reliable D call. The CDR3 has 13 amino acids. V was pared by 7 bases and J by 5 bases, with 9 bases between. The germline V gene has CDR1 LNHDA and CDR2 SQIVND (reference sequence). CDR3 region: CASMRANNSPLHF. CDR3 nucleotides: TGTGCCAGTATGAGGGCTAATAATTCACCCCTCCACTTT.

This sequence joins TRBV7-9 and TRBJ2-5; 8 positions match TRBD2. The CDR3 spans 16 residues. Germline CDR1 is SEHNR and CDR2 is FQNEAQ (reference sequence). V shed 5 bases and J 5 bases; nucleotides not matched to a gene: 13. Here the CDR3 DNA reads TGTGCCAGCAGCCAAGGCCCCGGGGGGGCCAGGGAGACCCAGTACTTC. Its translation is CASSQGPGGARETQYF.

Notes on this clonotype: The junction and the germline gene differ at one end; a read error may be behind it. The CDR3 loop is CASSRKTGSGAETQYF. The CDR3 DNA is TGCGCCAGCAGCCGGAAGACGGGCTCTGGGGCAGAGACCCAGTACTTC. V is TRBV7-9 and J is TRBJ2-5, with TRBD1 as a possible D gene (5 bases). The CDR3 totals 16 residues. The V gene's germline CDR1 is SEHNR and CDR2 FQNEAQ (reference sequence).

V gene TRBV7-9 combines with J gene TRBJ2-2; maybe TRBD2 (5 bases). There are 13 residues in the CDR3. Germline assignment: CDR1 SEHNR and CDR2 FQNEAQ (reference sequence). V was trimmed by 11 bases and J by 5 bases, leaving 15 bases between them. The CDR3 DNA reads TGTGCCTGGAGTCGGGATCGAACCGGGGAGCTGTTTTTT. This translates into CAWSRDRTGELFF.

The table lists this clonotype with a few counts. A much larger clone is a single base away; this may be a read error. The rearrangement links TRBV7-9 to TRBJ2-6, with D uncertain. Germline V gives CDR1 SEHNR, CDR2 FQNEAQ (reference sequence). This CDR3 is built from 15 residues. Trimming took off 3 bases at V and 0 bases at J, with 6 bases between the two ends. CDR3 nucleotide sequence: TGTGCCAGCAGCTTTAGGAACTCTGGGGCCAACGTCCTGACTTTC. Encoded protein: CASSFRNSGANVLTF.

CDR3 in DNA: TGTGCCAGCGGAGAGGGCGCCGGGGAGCTGTTTTTT. This encodes CASGEGAGELFF. The chain links TRBV7-9 to TRBJ2-2, with TRBD2 as a possible D gene (5 bases). With 8 bases removed from V and 6 bases from J, the gap between germline ends came to 10 bases. Germline V gene sequence: CDR1 SEHNR, CDR2 FQNEAQ (reference sequence). The CDR3 runs to 12 residues.

This clonotype was detected only once. V and J are TRBV7-4 and TRBJ1-1; 10 positions agree with TRBD1. The length of the CDR3 is 15 residues. Per the germline V gene, CDR1 is SGHVT and CDR2 is SQSDAQ. V lost 8 bases, J lost 0 bases, and 6 bases stayed unmatched. This CDR3 is CASSRQGAVNTEAFF. DNA of the CDR3: TGTGCCAGCTCCAGACAGGGGGCGGTGAACACTGAAGCTTTCTTT.

In its sample, this clonotype was seen many times. The genes are TRBV15 and TRBJ2-6; 7 bases are shared with TRBD1. The germline gives CDR1 LNHNV, CDR2 YYDKDF (reference sequence). Germline trimming cut 1 base from V and 2 bases from J; bases unmatched to any gene: 17. This CDR3 is 21 amino acids long. As DNA, the CDR3 is TGTGCCACCAGCAGAGGCCTGATCGGGGACAGCTATCCCGCTGGGGCCAACGTCCTGACTTTC. Its protein is CATSRGLIGDSYPAGANVLTF.

Notes on this clonotype: Its ends do not fully match the called genes, so a read error is possible. This chain uses TRBV7-9 with TRBJ2-5; 7 positions agree with TRBD1. The CDR3 runs 14 residues. Germline V gives CDR1 SEHNR, CDR2 FQNEAQ (reference sequence). The CDR3 protein is CASSLDRHQGTQYF. The CDR3 DNA reads as TGTGCCAGCAGCTTGGACAGGCACCAAGGGACCCAGTACTTC.

This clonotype came up a few times. The CDR3 region has the DNA TGCGCCAGCAGCCAAGGGCAGCAAGGGGAGCTGTTTTTT. This gives the protein CASSQGQQGELFF. The chain couples TRBV4-3 to TRBJ2-2; D remains ambiguous. V was clipped by 1 base and J by 8 bases, with 8 bases between them. CDR1 and CDR2 from the germline V gene are LGHNA and YSLEER. This CDR3 is built from 13 residues.

CDR3 amino acids: CASSLRQTQANTGELFF. The CDR3 DNA reads as TGTGCCAGCAGCTTACGGCAAACGCAAGCGAACACCGGGGAGCTGTTTTTT. The V call is TRBV11-2, the J call TRBJ2-2; no firm D call. Germline CDR1 is SGHAT and CDR2 is FQNNGV. The CDR3 runs 17 residues. Trimming removed 2 bases from V and 0 bases from J, with 13 bases in between.

Note on this clonotype: A read error may be the cause here, since a much bigger clone is one base away. The chain has TRBV10-3 and TRBJ1-6; D gene uncertain. The CDR3 length is 16 residues. Germline V gene lookup returns CDR1 ENHRY and CDR2 SYGVKD. CDR3 residues: CAIKDVTVSHNSPLHF. The CDR3 DNA follows: TGTGCCATCAAGGATGTTACGGTCTCCCATAATTCACCCCTCCACTTT.

The rearrangement links TRBV12-3 or TRBV12-4 to TRBJ2-7; 7 bases are a match to TRBD1. This CDR3 comprises 14 residues. V lost 7 bases, J lost 1 base, and 7 bases stayed unmatched. CDR3: CASKPRTGSYEQYF. CDR3 sequence (DNA): TGTGCCAGCAAGCCAAGGACAGGATCCTACGAGCAGTACTTC.